This TCR beta chain derives from a study of OX40 agonist ivuxolimab in advanced cancers. With baseline, cycle 4 day 1, and cycle 7 day 1 as timepoints, blood was sampled. Clones were read by immunoSEQ multiplex PCR, and TCRdb kept only the in-frame ones, dropping some. The data hold about 54,000 clones, with 75% to 95% observed a single time. Study results and caveats: Clonal expansion by week 6 occurred in CD4+ and CD8+ blood T cells (at 0.1 to 3.0 mg/kg).

As for this clone: Its specificity is unknown.

The receptor was isolated from an adult with an advanced solid tumor such as melanoma, head and neck, liver or kidney cancer. Sequencing used CD4+ or CD8+ T cells sorted from blood, obtained in a trial of the OX40 agonist ivuxolimab.

CDR3 coding DNA: TGTGCCAGCAGCGTAGGGGGACAGGGGAACACTGAAGCTTTCTTT. Translation: CASSVGGQGNTEAFF. V usage is TRBV9 and J usage is TRBJ1-1, with 9 nucleotides matching TRBD1. Germline assignment: CDR1 SGDLS and CDR2 YYNGEE. This CDR3 contains 15 residues. J lost 1 base, V lost 0 bases, and 1 base had no gene match.